The clone carrying this T cell receptor beta chain was found once. Clones were read by immunoSEQ multiplex PCR, and TCRdb kept only the in-frame ones, dropping some. In the table there are about 240,000 clones, approximately 91% of which are singletons. The data stem from a study of blood T cell repertoires in COVID-19. V was pared by 7 bases and J by 6 bases, with 4 bases of the junction left unmatched. CDR1 is LGHNT and CDR2 is FRNRAP in the germline V gene. The CDR3 extends over 13 amino acids. The specimen sequenced was peripheral blood. The chain combines TRBV12-5 with TRBJ2-2; 8 bases are a match to TRBD1. The receptor comes from a woman under 40 with acute or convalescent COVID-19. The CDR3 protein is CASAWTGSGELFF. The CDR3 nucleotides are TGTGCTAGTGCCTGGACAGGGTCCGGGGAGCTGTTTTTT.